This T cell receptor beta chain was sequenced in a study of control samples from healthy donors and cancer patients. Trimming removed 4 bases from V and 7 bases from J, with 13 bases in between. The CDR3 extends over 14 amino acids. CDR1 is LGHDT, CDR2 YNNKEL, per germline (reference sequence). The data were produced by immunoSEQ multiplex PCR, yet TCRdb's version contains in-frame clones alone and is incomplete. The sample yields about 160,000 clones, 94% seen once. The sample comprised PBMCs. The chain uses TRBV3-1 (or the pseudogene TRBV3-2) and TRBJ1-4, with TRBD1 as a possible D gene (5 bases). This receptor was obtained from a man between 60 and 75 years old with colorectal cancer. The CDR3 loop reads CASSPARRGEKLFF. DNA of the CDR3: TGTGCCAGCAGCCCGGCCAGGAGGGGTGAAAAACTGTTTTTT.